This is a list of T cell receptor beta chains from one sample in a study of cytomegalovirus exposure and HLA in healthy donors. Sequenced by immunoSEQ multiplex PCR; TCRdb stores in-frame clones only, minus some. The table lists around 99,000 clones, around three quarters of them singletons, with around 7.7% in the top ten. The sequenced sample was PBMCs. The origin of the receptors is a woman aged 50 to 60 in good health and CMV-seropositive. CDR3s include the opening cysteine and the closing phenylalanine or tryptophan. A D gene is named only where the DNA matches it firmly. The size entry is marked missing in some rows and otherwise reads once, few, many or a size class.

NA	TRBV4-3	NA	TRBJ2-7	TGCGCCAGCAGCCAAGGTGGGGACACGAGCGACGAGCAGTACTTC	CASSQGGDTSDEQYF
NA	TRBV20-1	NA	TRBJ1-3	TGCAGTGCTAGCAGGGGAAACACCATATATTTT	CSASRGNTIYF
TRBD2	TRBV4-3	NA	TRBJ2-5	TGCGCCAGCAGCCAGAGAAGCGGGAGAGGTGAGACCCAGTACTTC	CASSQRSGRGETQYF
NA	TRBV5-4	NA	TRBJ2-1	TGTGCCAGCAGTGTAGAGATATACAATGAGCAGTTCTTC	CASSVEIYNEQFF
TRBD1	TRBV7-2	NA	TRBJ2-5	TGTGCCAGCAGCCCGGGGACAGGGGTTGGAGAGACCCAGTACTTC	CASSPGTGVGETQYF
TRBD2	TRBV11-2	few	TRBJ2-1	TGTGCCAGCAGTACCTCTAGCGGGAGGGCGACCAATGAGCAGTTCTTC	CASSTSSGRATNEQFF
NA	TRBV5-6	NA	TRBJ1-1	TGTGCCAGCAGCCTGGATGCAGTGAACACTGAAGCTTTCTTT	CASSLDAVNTEAFF
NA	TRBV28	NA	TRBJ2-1	TGTGCCAGCACTAGTACCTACAATGAGCAGTTCTTC	CASTSTYNEQFF
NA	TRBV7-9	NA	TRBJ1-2	TGTTCCAGCAGCCCCTCAGGGAACTATGGCTACACCTTC	CSSSPSGNYGYTF
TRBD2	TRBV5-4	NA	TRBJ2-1	TGTGCCAGCAGCTTGGTCGCCATGGGGGGGTACAATGAGCAGTTCTTC	CASSLVAMGGYNEQFF
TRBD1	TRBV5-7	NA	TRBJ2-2	TGTGCCAGCGGATCGTTCGGACAGGGAAAAACCGGGGAGCTGTTTTTT	CASGSFGQGKTGELFF
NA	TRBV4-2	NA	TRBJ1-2	TGTGCCAGCAGCCAAGGGGCAGGGGAAGGCTACACCTTC	CASSQGAGEGYTF
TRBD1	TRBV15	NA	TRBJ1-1	TGTGCCACCAGCAGAGGAAACAGGGGAGGGAACACTGAAGCTTTCTTT	CATSRGNRGGNTEAFF
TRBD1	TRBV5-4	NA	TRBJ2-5	TGTGCCAGCAGCTTGGGAGGGACAGAAGAGACCCAGTACTTC	CASSLGGTEETQYF
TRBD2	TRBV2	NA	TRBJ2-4	TGTGCCAGCAGTGTGAGTAGCGGGAGGGCCGAAGCCAAAAACAGTCAGTACTTC	CASSVSSGRAEAKNSQYF
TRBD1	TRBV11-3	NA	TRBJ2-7	TGTGCCAGCAGCTCCAACCGGGGACAGGGGAGCTCCTACGAGCAGTACTTC	CASSSNRGQGSSYEQYF
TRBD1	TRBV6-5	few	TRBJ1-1	TGTGCCAGCAGTTACCAGGGGGGGAACACTGAAGCTTTCTTT	CASSYQGGNTEAFF
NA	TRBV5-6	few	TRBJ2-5	TGTGCCAGCAGCTGGCCTTTGGGGCCGGATGTGGAGACCCAGTACTTC	CASSWPLGPDVETQYF
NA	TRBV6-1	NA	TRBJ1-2	TGTGCCAGCAGTTCCGGGAGTTCCTATGGCTACACCTTC	CASSSGSSYGYTF
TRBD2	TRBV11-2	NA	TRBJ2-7	TGTGCCAGCAGCTTCGGCGGGAGCATCTACGAGCAGTACTTC	CASSFGGSIYEQYF
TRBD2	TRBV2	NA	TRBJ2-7	TGTGCCAGCACCACTAGCGGGGGCGCCTACGAGCAGTACTTC	CASTTSGGAYEQYF
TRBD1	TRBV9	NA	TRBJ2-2	TGTGCCAGCGGACCTTGGGGACAGGGAGACACCGGGGAGCTGTTTTTT	CASGPWGQGDTGELFF
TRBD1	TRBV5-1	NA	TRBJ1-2	TGCGCCAGCAGCTTGGGCAGGGGGGCCAACTATGGCTACACCTTC	CASSLGRGANYGYTF
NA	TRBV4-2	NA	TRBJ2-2	TGTGCCAGCAGCCAAGAATCGCCTACCGACACCGGGGAGCTGTTTTTT	CASSQESPTDTGELFF
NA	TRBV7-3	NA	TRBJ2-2	TGTGCCAGCAGCTTAAGGTCGGCCGGGGAGCTGTTTTTT	CASSLRSAGELFF
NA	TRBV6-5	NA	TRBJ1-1	TGTGCCAGCAGTTACTCTTTGGGGGCGCACACTGAAGCTTTCTTT	CASSYSLGAHTEAFF
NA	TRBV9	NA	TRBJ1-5	TGTGCCAGCAGCGTAGGAGGGATCAATCAGCCCCAGCATTTT	CASSVGGINQPQHF
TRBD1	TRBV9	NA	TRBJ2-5	TGTGCCAGCAGCGTAGGGGACAGGGGGCGGGAGACCCAGTACTTC	CASSVGDRGRETQYF